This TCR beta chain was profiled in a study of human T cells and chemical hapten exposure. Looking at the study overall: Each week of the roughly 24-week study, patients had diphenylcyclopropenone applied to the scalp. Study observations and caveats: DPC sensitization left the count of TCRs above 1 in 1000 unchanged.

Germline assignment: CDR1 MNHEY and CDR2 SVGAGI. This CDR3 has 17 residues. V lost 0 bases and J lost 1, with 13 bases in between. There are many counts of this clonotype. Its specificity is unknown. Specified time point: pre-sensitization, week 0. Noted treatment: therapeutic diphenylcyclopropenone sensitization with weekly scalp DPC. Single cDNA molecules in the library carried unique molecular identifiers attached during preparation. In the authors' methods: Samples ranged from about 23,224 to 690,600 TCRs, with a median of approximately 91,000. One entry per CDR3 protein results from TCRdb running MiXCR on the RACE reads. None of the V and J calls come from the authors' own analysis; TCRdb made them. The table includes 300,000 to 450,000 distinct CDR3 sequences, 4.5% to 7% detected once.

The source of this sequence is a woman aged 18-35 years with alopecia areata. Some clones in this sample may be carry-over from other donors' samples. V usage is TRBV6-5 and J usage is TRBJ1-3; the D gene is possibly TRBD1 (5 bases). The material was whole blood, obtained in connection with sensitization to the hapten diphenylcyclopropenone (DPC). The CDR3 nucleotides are TGTGCCAGCAGTTACTCGAGCGGGGGAGCTTCTGGAAACACCATATATTTT. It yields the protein CASSYSSGGASGNTIYF.